This passage covers 4 T cell receptor beta chains from one sample sequenced in a study of T cell repertoires in cytomegalovirus infection. TCRdb ran MiXCR on the reads and lists one entry per CDR3 protein. The table includes about half a million distinct CDR3 sequences, 25% to 35% detected once. Their cognate antigens are unknown. The sample was cultured PBMCs, taken from culture after CMV antigen stimulation. These receptors were taken from a human donor in good health (CMV status not recorded). Some clones in this sample may be carry-over from other donors' samples.

This chain uses TRBV28 with TRBJ2-1, with D perhaps matching TRBD2 (6 bases). There are 15 residues in the CDR3. V shed 6 bases and J shed 1 base, with 13 bases lying between them. Germline V gives CDR1 MDHEN, CDR2 SYDVKM. CDR3 sequence: CASSLRGLSYNEQFF. The CDR3 DNA reads as TGTGCCAGCAGCCTTCGGGGACTTTCCTACAATGAGCAGTTCTTC.

This clonotype was counted between two and nine times. The J gene is TRBJ2-7, the V gene TRBV6-2 or TRBV6-3; D could derive from TRBD1 or TRBD2 (6 bases each). Trimming took 4 bases from V and 3 from J, leaving 13 bases between them. Germline V gene lookup returns CDR1 MNHEY and CDR2 SVGEGT. The CDR3 extends over 14 amino acids. The CDR3 sequence: CASSSFGGGYEQYV. The CDR3 DNA reads TGTGCCAGCAGTTCCTTCGGAGGGGGCTACGAGCAGTACGTC.

The chain combines TRBV7-4 with TRBJ2-5, with D perhaps matching TRBD1 (5 bases). Germline CDR1 is SGHVT and CDR2 is SQSDAQ. The CDR3 runs to 16 residues. V shed 5 bases and J shed 1 base, with 17 bases lying between them. CDR3: CASSASTETVQETQYF. CDR3 bases: TGTGCCAGCAGCGCAAGTACTGAGACAGTCCAAGAGACCCAGTACTTC.

Only a few counts were recorded for this clonotype. The chain joins TRBV6-5 to TRBJ2-5, with TRBD1 as a possible D gene (6 bases). The germline V gene encodes CDR1 MNHEY and CDR2 SVGAGI. The V end was cut by 5 bases, the J end by 4 bases, with 14 bases between. CDR3 length: 14 residues. CDR3: CASSPQGWGETQYF. The CDR3 DNA is TGTGCCAGCAGTCCCCAGGGGTGGGGAGAGACCCAGTACTTC.